This is a list of T cell receptor beta chains from one sample in a study of early T cells in non-severe SARS-CoV-2 infection. A single record per CDR3 protein comes from TCRdb applying MiXCR to the 5' RACE reads. In the table there are 70,000 or so distinct CDR3 sequences, roughly 4.6% of which are singletons. This material consisted of whole blood, taken at baseline. These receptors came from an adult who was a healthcare worker with PCR-confirmed SARS-CoV-2 infection or an uninfected control (not recorded which). The donor label of this sample is uncertain. Each CDR3 is given with its conserved first and last residue. A D gene is named only where the DNA matches it firmly. Expanded clones are given a class, and other clones once, few, many or no size at all.

>TRBV7-9|many|-|TRBJ2-5
CASSPMETQYF
TGTGCCAGCAGCCCCATGGAGACCCAGTACTTC
>TRBV4-1|many|TRBD2|TRBJ2-5
CASSQLAGYETQYF
TGCGCCAGCAGCCAACTAGCGGGGTACGAGACCCAGTACTTC
>TRBV10-3|many|-|TRBJ2-5
CAISVGTQETQYF
TGTGCCATCAGTGTAGGGACCCAAGAGACCCAGTACTTC
>TRBV7-9|-|-|TRBJ1-1
CASSRGLFTEAFF
TGTGCCAGCAGTCGGGGCCTGTTCACTGAAGCTTTCTTT
>TRBV13|many|-|TRBJ2-7
CASSSQIEQYF
TGTGCCAGCAGCTCCCAGATAGAGCAGTACTTC
>TRBV7-9|few|TRBD1|TRBJ2-7
CASSPGVTGGAF
TGTGCCAGCAGCCCAGGGGTGACAGGGGGTGCGTTC
>TRBV5-1|many|TRBD1|TRBJ2-7
CASSLGQGAYEQYF
TGTGCCAGCAGTTTGGGACAGGGGGCTTACGAGCAGTACTTC
>TRBV5-4|many|-|TRBJ2-7
CASSLVGYEQYF
TGTGCCAGCAGCTTGGTGGGTTACGAGCAGTACTTC
>TRBV20-1|many|-|TRBJ2-7
CSARASYEQYF
TGCAGTGCTAGGGCCTCCTACGAGCAGTACTTC
>TRBV29-1|-|-|TRBJ2-3
CSVVGTRDTDTQYF
TGCAGCGTTGTCGGGACCAGAGACACAGATACGCAGTATTTT
>TRBV9|few|TRBD2|TRBJ2-1
CASSVGRGGVLEQFF
TGTGCCAGCAGCGTAGGACGGGGGGGAGTGTTGGAGCAGTTCTTC
>TRBV7-3|-|TRBD1|TRBJ1-2
CASSAYAGTDNYGYTF
TGTGCCAGCAGCGCCTACGCCGGGACAGACAACTATGGCTACACCTTC
>TRBV4-2|-|TRBD1|TRBJ2-2
CASSQTGTENTGELFF
TGTGCCAGCAGCCAAACCGGGACAGAGAACACCGGGGAGCTGTTTTTT
>TRBV7-9|-|TRBD1|TRBJ2-2
CASSSDRVLNTGELFF
TGTGCCAGCAGTTCCGACAGGGTGTTGAACACCGGGGAGCTGTTTTTT
>TRBV6-1|medium-sized|TRBD2|TRBJ2-2
CASVLSAGGPGELFF
TGTGCCAGTGTCCTCAGTGCGGGGGGGCCCGGGGAGCTGTTTTTT
>TRBV18|many|-|TRBJ2-3
CASSRAMGTTTDTQYF
TGTGCCAGCTCGCGAGCTATGGGCACTACGACAGATACGCAGTATTTT
>TRBV7-6|few|-|TRBJ2-7
CASSLIPGANSYEQYF
TGTGCCAGCAGCTTAATTCCGGGGGCGAATTCCTACGAGCAGTACTTC
>TRBV11-2|few|TRBD1|TRBJ1-2
CASSPTGQYYGYTF
TGTGCCAGCAGCCCGACGGGACAGTACTATGGCTACACCTTC
>TRBV11-3|-|-|TRBJ2-2
CASSFSGATGELFF
TGTGCCAGCAGCTTTTCGGGGGCCACCGGGGAGCTGTTTTTT
>TRBV4-1|many|TRBD2|TRBJ2-5
CASSQAAGEETQYF
TGCGCCAGCAGCCAAGCCGCGGGGGAAGAGACCCAGTACTTC
>TRBV19|many|-|TRBJ1-5
CASTTGYQPQHF
TGTGCCAGTACCACGGGGTACCAGCCCCAGCATTTT
>TRBV5-4|many|-|TRBJ2-2
CASSLREPGELFF
TGTGCCAGCAGCTTAAGGGAGCCCGGGGAGCTGTTTTTT
>TRBV2|-|-|TRBJ2-7
CASSSPEQYF
TGTGCCAGCAGTTCGCCCGAGCAGTACTTC
>TRBV6-5|many|TRBD1|TRBJ2-7
CASSRGTGGGYEQYF
TGTGCCAGCAGCCGTGGGACAGGGGGGGGTTACGAGCAGTACTTC
>TRBV12-3/TRBV12-4|many|TRBD1|TRBJ1-2
CASSKQGARAGYTF
TGTGCCAGCAGCAAACAGGGGGCTAGGGCTGGCTACACCTTC
>TRBV5-6|-|-|TRBJ1-5
CASSASYQPQHF
TGTGCCAGCAGCGCGAGTTATCAGCCCCAGCATTTT
>TRBV4-1|few|-|TRBJ2-7
CASSQDRLLVRSDETYEQYF
TGCGCCAGCAGCCAAGATCGCCTCCTCGTAAGGAGCGACGAAACCTACGAGCAGTACTTC
>TRBV7-2|-|-|TRBJ2-5
CASSLVSGEKTQYF
TGTGCCAGCAGCTTAGTATCTGGGGAGAAGACCCAGTACTTC
>TRBV3-1|few|-|TRBJ2-1
CASSPPRGFLLF
TGTGCCAGCAGCCCGCCTCGGGGTTTCTTGCTCTTC
>TRBV28|few|-|TRBJ2-7
CASSRTAYEQYF
TGTGCCAGCAGTCGGACAGCCTACGAGCAGTACTTC
>TRBV6-4|-|TRBD1|TRBJ1-1
CASSWTGMDTEAFF
TGTGCCAGCAGTTGGACAGGAATGGACACTGAAGCTTTCTTT
>TRBV4-3|few|TRBD1|TRBJ2-1
CASSQPRRDRGYNEQFF
TGCGCCAGCAGCCAACCCCGTCGGGACAGGGGATACAATGAGCAGTTCTTC
>TRBV12-3/TRBV12-4|many|TRBD1|TRBJ2-5
CASTRTGGETQYF
TGTGCCAGCACCAGGACAGGGGGAGAGACCCAGTACTTC
>TRBV7-2|many|TRBD1|TRBJ1-1
CASSSTTGGSTEAFF
TGTGCCAGCAGCTCCACGACAGGGGGGAGCACTGAAGCTTTCTTT
>TRBV3-1|-|TRBD2|TRBJ2-2
CASRLAGNTGELFF
TGTGCCAGCAGACTAGCGGGGAACACCGGGGAGCTGTTTTTT
>TRBV7-2|many|-|TRBJ1-5
CASSFTRDGQPQHF
TGTGCCAGCAGCTTTACAAGGGACGGTCAGCCCCAGCATTTT
>TRBV18|many|TRBD1|TRBJ1-4
CASSESTGDEKLFF
TGTGCCAGCTCAGAGTCAACAGGGGATGAAAAACTGTTTTTT
>TRBV7-9|few|-|TRBJ2-2
CASSLDLRIGELFF
TGTGCCAGCAGCTTAGATCTCAGGATCGGGGAGCTGTTTTTT
>TRBV6-1|many|TRBD2|TRBJ2-3
CASSGLAGVSTDTQYF
TGTGCCAGCAGTGGACTAGCGGGGGTCAGCACAGATACGCAGTATTTT
>TRBV6-6|-|-|TRBJ2-7
CASSYPGNYEQYF
TGTGCCAGCAGTTACCCGGGTAACTACGAGCAGTACTTC
>TRBV7-2|many|TRBD2|TRBJ2-3
CASSSYSSGGDTQYF
TGTGCCAGCAGCTCTTATAGTAGCGGGGGTGATACGCAGTATTTT
>TRBV5-1|few|TRBD1|TRBJ2-7
CASSTGDRSYEQYF
TGCGCCAGCAGCACCGGGGACAGGTCCTACGAGCAGTACTTC
>TRBV6-5|many|TRBD2|TRBJ2-1
CASRLAGYNEQFF
TGTGCCAGCAGGCTAGCGGGGTACAATGAGCAGTTCTTC
>TRBV18|few|-|TRBJ2-1
CASSPLEPDEQFF
TGTGCCAGCTCACCGCTAGAGCCCGATGAGCAGTTCTTC
>TRBV4-1|-|-|TRBJ1-1
CASSQSGTEAFF
TGCGCCAGCAGCCAAAGCGGGACTGAAGCTTTCTTT
>TRBV4-3|many|TRBD1|TRBJ1-1
CASSQDLTGTGLKNTEAFF
TGCGCCAGCAGCCAAGATTTAACCGGGACAGGGCTCAAGAACACTGAAGCTTTCTTT
>TRBV6-5|few|TRBD1|TRBJ2-5
CASSPDRGQTQYF
TGTGCCAGCAGTCCTGACAGGGGTCAGACCCAGTACTTC
>TRBV28|many|-|TRBJ2-3
CASSLPRGQMTDTQYF
TGTGCCAGCAGTTTACCCCGTGGACAGATGACAGATACGCAGTATTTT
>TRBV5-1|few|TRBD1|TRBJ2-2
CASTPTGVDTGELFF
TGCGCCAGCACCCCCACAGGGGTTGACACCGGGGAGCTGTTTTTT